This entry lists 17 T cell receptor beta chains sequenced from one sample in a study of CD8+CD57+ T cells in acquired aplastic anemia. Genomic DNA, serving as template, underwent TCR beta VDJ and CDR3 profiling. TCRdb used MiXCR to reprocess the reads, holding one entry per CDR3 protein. Here the sample spans about 64,000 distinct CDR3 sequences, roughly 54% being singletons. Sequenced input: sorted CD4+, CD8+, or CD8+CD57+ T cells (not recorded which) from PBMCs. Source of these receptors: a human donor in good health, serving as a control.

This clonotype showed up many times. Here the CDR3 reads CASSGGQAINQPQHF. The CDR3 region has the DNA TGTGCCAGCAGCGGGGGACAGGCGATCAATCAGCCCCAGCATTTT. This sequence joins TRBV12-3 or TRBV12-4 and TRBJ1-5, with 8 positions matching TRBD1. The CDR3 runs 15 residues. The trim removed 6 bases at V and 3 bases at J, leaving 7 bases unmatched.

By frequency in the sample, this clonotype is medium-sized. The rearrangement uses TRBV2 and TRBJ1-5; D not resolved. The germline V gene has CDR1 SNHLY and CDR2 FYNNEI. This CDR3 contains 14 residues. Trimming left V 8 bases short and J 0 bases short, with 11 bases between. The CDR3 reads CASASDYSNQPQHF. The DNA of the CDR3 is TGTGCCAGCGCCTCGGATTATAGCAATCAGCCCCAGCATTTT.

This clonotype was recorded many times. V gene TRBV28 combines with J gene TRBJ2-1; D not certain. CDR3 length equals 12 residues. Trimming shortened V by 5 bases and J by 7 bases, and 9 bases separated the two germline ends. In germline, CDR1 is MDHEN, CDR2 SYDVKM. This CDR3 is CASSPAWNEQFF. The CDR3 nucleotides read TGTGCCAGCAGTCCTGCCTGGAATGAGCAGTTCTTC.

V gene TRBV7-9 combines with J gene TRBJ2-7, with TRBD2 identical over 9 bases. V shed 3 bases and J 2 bases; nucleotides not matched to a gene: 2. The germline V gene has CDR1 SEHNR and CDR2 FQNEAQ (reference sequence). The CDR3 is made up of 14 amino acids. CDR3 region: CASSFSGGAYEQYF. In DNA form, the CDR3 reads TGTGCCAGCAGCTTTAGCGGGGGAGCCTACGAGCAGTACTTC.

There are many counts of this clonotype. This chain uses TRBV20-1 with TRBJ2-1; D unclear. Per the germline V gene, CDR1 is DFQATT and CDR2 is SNEGSKA (reference sequence). Deletions cut 3 bases from V and 9 bases from J, with 12 bases between. The CDR3 extends over 12 amino acids. CDR3 in DNA: TGCAGTGCTAGCCCCATTGGTGTTGAGCAGTTCTTC. Amino acid sequence: CSASPIGVEQFF.

As regards this clonotype: Germline is not matched at one junction end, which may reflect a read error. The rearrangement joins TRBV25-1 to TRBJ1-1; a weak D match, TRBD1 (6 bases). CDR3 length: 15 residues. The germline gives CDR1 MGHDK, CDR2 SYGVNS. The CDR3 coding sequence is TGTGCCATCAGTCCCTCGTACAGGGCGGACACTGAAGCTTTCTTT. It translates to CAISPSYRADTEAFF.

Many counts were recorded for this clonotype. V gene TRBV6-2 or TRBV6-3 combines with J gene TRBJ1-1; D not certain. V dropped 6 bases and J dropped 4 bases, with 12 bases sitting between them. This CDR3 region has 13 residues. Germline V gene data show CDR1 as MNHEY and CDR2 as SVGEGT. This CDR3 is CASRSRRGTEAFF. The CDR3 DNA reads TGTGCCAGCAGATCCCGGAGAGGCACTGAAGCTTTCTTT.

This clonotype is judged medium-sized. The V gene is TRBV2, the J gene TRBJ2-1, with 9 bases identical to TRBD2. Trimming cost V 2 bases and J 11 bases; bases outside gene matches: 4. This CDR3 region has 13 residues. From germline, CDR1 is SNHLY and CDR2 FYNNEI. For the CDR3, the DNA is TGTGCCAGCAGTGAACGGACTAGCGCTCAGCAGTTCTTC. This gives the protein CASSERTSAQQFF.

The chain employs TRBV10-3 and TRBJ1-6, with a possible D match to TRBD1 (5 bases). Trimming removed 10 bases from V and 4 bases from J, with 14 bases in between. The CDR3 consists of 14 residues. Germline CDR1 ENHRY, CDR2 SYGVKD. Written as DNA, the CDR3 is TGTGCCAGCAGCGGGACCCGATATAATTCACCCCTCCACTTT. This translates into CASSGTRYNSPLHF.

In its sample, this clonotype was seen many times. The chain combines TRBV11-2 with TRBJ1-5, with D hard to call. The CDR3 contains 14 residues. V lost 3 bases to trimming and J lost 1 base, with 7 bases between them. The germline CDR1 and CDR2 sequences are SGHAT and FQNNGV. CDR3: CASSFGMSNQPQHF. In nucleotides, the CDR3 is TGTGCCAGCAGCTTCGGGATGAGCAATCAGCCCCAGCATTTT.

In the case of this clonotype: Just one base apart from a much larger clone, this may be a read error. The chain carries TRBV6-1 and TRBJ2-4, with 8 positions matching TRBD1. The CDR3 runs 15 residues. The V gene's germline CDR1 is MNHNS and CDR2 SASEGT. The CDR3 spells CAGSEGTGGRNIQYF. The CDR3 nucleotides read TGTGCCGGCAGTGAAGGCACAGGGGGTAGGAACATTCAGTACTTC.

The chain is built from TRBV7-8 and TRBJ1-2, with D possibly TRBD1 on 5 matching bases. The germline gives CDR1 SGHVS, CDR2 FQNEAQ. Trimming shortened V by 0 bases and J by 4 bases, and 12 bases separated the two germline ends. The length of the CDR3 is 15 residues. CDR3 sequence reads: CASSLALEGSYGYTF. DNA of the CDR3: TGTGCCAGCAGCTTAGCGCTGGAGGGGAGCTATGGCTACACCTTC.

This chain connects TRBV29-1 to TRBJ2-7; TRBD1 matches 8 bases. CDR3 size: 12 residues. Germline CDR1 SQVTM, CDR2 ANQGSEA. J was trimmed by 5 bases and V by 7 bases; bases with no gene match: 7. In DNA, the CDR3 is TGCAGCGCACGGACAGGGTGGGACGAGCAGTACTTC. Protein sequence: CSARTGWDEQYF.

A remark on this clonotype: This may arise from a read error, as a much more abundant clone is one base away. The chain recombines TRBV3-1 with TRBJ1-1; D may be TRBD1 (5 bases). Germline values: CDR1 LGHDT, CDR2 YNNKEL (reference sequence). The CDR3 extends over 16 amino acids. The V and J ends lost 0 bases and 0 bases respectively, with 11 bases between them. The CDR3 loop is CASSQDPDRLNTEAFF. CDR3 DNA sequence: TGTGCCAGCAGCCAAGATCCTGACAGATTGAACACTGAAGCTTTCTTT.

The chain employs TRBV19 and TRBJ1-1; the D gene is possibly TRBD1 (5 bases). V lost 6 bases to trimming and J lost 6 bases, with 8 bases between them. The germline gives CDR1 LNHDA, CDR2 SQIVND (reference sequence). The length of the CDR3 is 11 residues. Here the CDR3 reads CASSRQPEAFF. Here the CDR3 DNA reads TGTGCCAGTAGCCGACAGCCTGAAGCTTTCTTT. Complete variable domain (other parts from reference TRBV19 and TRBJ1-1): DGGITQSPKYLFRKEGQNVTLSCEQNLNHDAMYWYRQDPGQGLRLIYYSQIVNDFQKGDIAEGYSVSREKKESFPLTVTSAQKNPTAFYLCASSRQPEAFFGQGTRLTVV.

The CDR3 sequence is CASDEQGASLSPLHF. In DNA, the CDR3 is TGTGCCAGCGATGAACAGGGGGCGTCCCTTTCACCCCTCCACTTT. The J gene is TRBJ1-6, the V gene TRBV2; 9 bases map to TRBD1. The CDR3 runs 15 residues. Germline loops: CDR1 SNHLY, CDR2 FYNNEI. V was pared by 8 bases and J by 9 bases, with 11 bases of the junction left unmatched. The full variable domain, in which reference TRBV2 and TRBJ1-6 provide the parts outside the CDR3, is EPEVTQTPSHQVTQMGQEVILRCVPISNHLYFYWYRQILGQKVEFLVSFYNNEISEKSEIFDDQFSVERPDGSNFTLKIRSTKLEDSAMYFCASDEQGASLSPLHFGNGTRLTVT.

This clonotype was seen ten or more times. The chain couples TRBV7-9 to TRBJ2-3; a possible D gene is TRBD1 (5 bases). The ends were cut back, 9 bases at V and 1 base at J, with 14 bases in the middle. Germline V gives CDR1 SEHNR, CDR2 FQNEAQ (reference sequence). The CDR3 has 14 amino acids. The CDR3 coding sequence is TGTGCCAGTCAGACCGGCAGGGGCACAGATACGCAGTATTTT. Encoded protein: CASQTGRGTDTQYF.